What follows are 23 T cell receptor beta chains derived from one specimen sequenced in a study of T-cell memory formation after mild COVID-19. MiXCR, run by TCRdb on the 5' RACE reads, gives a single entry per CDR3 protein. This sample has tens of thousands of distinct CDR3 sequences, with over 8.5% found just once. Sequenced sample: PBMCs or a T cell subset sorted from them (not recorded which). These TCRs come from a man aged 18 to 29 who had mild COVID-19 (a few samples of this study predate the infection). Cell type and time point are not known.

V and J are TRBV7-2 and TRBJ2-1; TRBD2 agrees at 7 bases. The CDR3 extends over 14 amino acids. J gave up 4 bases and V 4 bases, and 4 bases lay outside the gene matches. CDR1 and CDR2 (germline): SGHTA, FQGNSA. The DNA of the CDR3 is TGTGCCAGCAGCTGGATAGCGGGTTACAATGAGCAGTTCTTC. Its protein is CASSWIAGYNEQFF.

At least ten counts were recorded for this clonotype. The chain carries TRBV6-5 and TRBJ2-2, with a possible D match to TRBD2 (7 bases). V lost 6 bases and J lost 1, with 15 bases in between. The CDR3 contains 16 residues. Germline CDR1 is MNHEY and CDR2 is SVGAGI. The DNA of the CDR3 is TGTGCCAGCAGAAGTATCGGGGGGCGGAACACCGGGGAGCTGTTTTTT. It translates to CASRSIGGRNTGELFF.

This chain uses TRBV19 with TRBJ1-5; tentative D call: TRBD1 (6 bases). The V end was cut by 5 bases, the J end by 3 bases, with 14 bases between. CDR1 and CDR2 from the germline V gene are LNHDA and SQIVND (reference sequence). The CDR3 contains 15 residues. DNA for the CDR3: TGTGCCAGTAGTCCTAGACAGGCCTACAATCAGCCCCAGCATTTT. It encodes CASSPRQAYNQPQHF.

Comments on this clonotype: A much larger clone is a single base away; this may be a read error. DNA of the CDR3: TGCGCCAGCAACACTATTGGGGGTGAGACAGATACGCAGTATTTT. Amino acids: CASNTIGGETDTQYF. The gene calls are TRBV5-1 and TRBJ2-3; D assignment may be TRBD1 or TRBD2 (5 bases each). Germline V CDR1 and CDR2: SGHRS, YFSETQ. Trimming removed 6 bases from V and 3 bases from J, with 17 bases in between. The CDR3 contains 15 residues.

The gene calls are TRBV6-2 or TRBV6-3 and TRBJ2-5; 11 positions match TRBD2. CDR3 size: 17 residues. Looked up from germline, CDR1 is MNHEY and CDR2 is SVGEGT. J gave up 4 bases and V 0 bases, and 7 bases lay outside the gene matches. The DNA of the CDR3 is TGTGCCAGCAGTTACTCGGAGACTAGCGGGGTTTTAGAGACCCAGTACTTC. This encodes CASSYSETSGVLETQYF.

This clonotype was picked up a small number of times. The V call is TRBV18, the J call TRBJ2-5, with TRBD2 identical over 11 bases. The germline V gene has CDR1 KGHSH and CDR2 LQKENI. V trimming: 5 bases; J trimming: 1 base; junction bases outside the gene matches: 3. This CDR3 spans 15 amino acids. DNA for the CDR3: TGTGCCAGCTCATCCCTAGCGGGGGGCCAAGAGACCCAGTACTTC. Its protein product is CASSSLAGGQETQYF.

The CDR3 is CASSVGGAGNQPQHF. CDR3 nucleotides: TGTGCCAGCAGCGTAGGGGGCGCCGGCAATCAGCCCCAGCATTTT. This chain links TRBV7-2 with TRBJ1-5, with 7 bases fitting TRBD1. Germline assignment: CDR1 SGHTA and CDR2 FQGNSA. Trimming cost V 5 bases and J 2 bases; bases outside gene matches: 6. The CDR3 contains 15 residues.

This clonotype was observed many times. This chain uses TRBV7-2 with TRBJ2-1; 8 bases are a match to TRBD2. CDR3 length equals 16 residues. V gave up 1 base and J gave up 3 bases; unmatched junction bases: 5. The germline gives CDR1 SGHTA, CDR2 FQGNSA. The CDR3 loop reads CASSLGAGGHYNEQFF. CDR3 sequence (DNA): TGTGCCAGCAGCTTAGGGGCGGGGGGCCACTACAATGAGCAGTTCTTC.

This clonotype was observed many times. The rearrangement uses TRBV12-3 or TRBV12-4 and TRBJ2-7; no firm D call. This CDR3 spans 14 amino acids. Trimming left V 4 bases short and J 4 bases short, with 14 bases between. The CDR3 sequence: CASSYQPTDYEQYF. DNA of the CDR3: TGTGCCAGCAGTTACCAGCCTACCGATTACGAGCAGTACTTC.

The genes are TRBV28 and TRBJ2-3; 8 bases are a match to TRBD1. The junction had 8 bases not matched to a gene; V was cut back by 3 bases and J by 6 bases. CDR3 size: 15 residues. Germline values: CDR1 MDHEN, CDR2 SYDVKM. The CDR3 DNA reads as TGTGCCAGCAGTTTGCAGGGGGCGGGATGGGATACGCAGTATTTT. Translating it yields CASSLQGAGWDTQYF.

The table lists this clonotype with many counts. V is TRBV5-5 and J is TRBJ2-3, with D uncertain. Trimming took off 2 bases at V and 5 bases at J, with 15 bases between the two ends. The CDR3 loop spans 15 amino acids. Germline values: CDR1 SGHKS, CDR2 YYEKEE (reference sequence). CDR3 nucleotides: TGTGCCAGCAGCTTCGACTCCCTTTTGGAAGATACGCAGTATTTT. It is translated as CASSFDSLLEDTQYF.

This clonotype was counted between two and nine times. J is TRBJ2-1 and V is TRBV7-9, with D perhaps TRBD2 (6 bases). The CDR3 extends over 14 amino acids. The germline V and J ends were trimmed by 3 bases and 6 bases, with 12 bases remaining between them. Germline CDR1 is SEHNR and CDR2 is FQNEAQ (reference sequence). CDR3 loop: CASSFGGSGNEQFF. The CDR3 nucleotides are TGTGCCAGCAGCTTTGGAGGGTCGGGCAATGAGCAGTTCTTC.

V gene TRBV20-1 combines with J gene TRBJ2-3; no clear D. Germline V lookup: CDR1 DFQATT, CDR2 SNEGSKA (reference sequence). CDR3 size: 12 residues. V lost 1 base, J lost 3 bases, and 5 bases lay in between. CDR3 DNA sequence: TGCAGTGCTAGAGTACGGACAGATACGCAGTATTTT. As protein: CSARVRTDTQYF.

The chain links TRBV4-2 to TRBJ1-5; a possible D gene is TRBD1 (6 bases). V was trimmed by 4 bases and J by 6 bases, leaving 10 bases between them. The CDR3 contains 13 residues. CDR1 and CDR2 (germline): LGHNA, YNFKEQ. CDR3: CASSPRGGQPQHF. CDR3 sequence (DNA): TGTGCCAGCAGCCCGAGGGGGGGTCAGCCCCAGCATTTT.

This sequence joins TRBV12-3 or TRBV12-4 and TRBJ2-7, with D possibly TRBD2 on 7 matching bases. V was trimmed by 5 bases and J by 6 bases, leaving 17 bases between them. The CDR3 runs 14 residues. The CDR3 is CASSPDGGRLEQYV. CDR3 coding DNA: TGTGCCAGCAGTCCGGACGGGGGGCGCCTCGAGCAGTACGTC.

The table lists this clonotype with a count of one. The chain recombines TRBV7-2 with TRBJ2-2; D unresolved. Per germline, CDR1 SGHTA and CDR2 FQGNSA. This CDR3 is 14 amino acids long. V gave up 5 bases and J gave up 0 bases, with 7 bases separating them. The CDR3 is CASSKATNTGELFF. Here the CDR3 DNA reads TGTGCCAGCAGCAAGGCGACGAACACCGGGGAGCTGTTTTTT.

This clonotype was detected a few times. The chain links TRBV5-1 to TRBJ2-2; a weak D match, TRBD1 (6 bases). The CDR3 totals 15 residues. Trimming cost V 4 bases and J 4 bases, with 14 bases left between them. Germline values: CDR1 SGHRS, CDR2 YFSETQ. The CDR3 is CASSLAAGATGELFF. CDR3 nucleotide sequence: TGCGCCAGCAGCCTGGCTGCAGGGGCCACCGGGGAGCTGTTTTTT.

In this sample, this clonotype turned up a few times. The CDR3 region is CSGNVAGGTDTQYF. DNA for the CDR3: TGCAGCGGGAACGTGGCGGGGGGCACAGATACGCAGTATTTT. V usage is TRBV29-1 and J usage is TRBJ2-3; 7 nucleotides match TRBD2. The CDR3 sequence is 14 residues long. V gave up 7 bases and J gave up 1 base; unmatched junction bases: 8. Germline V gives CDR1 SQVTM, CDR2 ANQGSEA.

The table lists this clonotype with many counts. The chain links TRBV5-6 to TRBJ1-1, with D perhaps matching TRBD1 (5 bases). Trimming cost V 4 bases and J 8 bases, with 15 bases left between them. CDR1 and CDR2 from the germline V gene are SGHDT and YYEEEE. This CDR3 spans 13 amino acids. CDR3 sequence (DNA): TGTGCCAGCAGCCGCGTGGGACGAGGCGAAGCTTTCTTT. This encodes CASSRVGRGEAFF.

This clonotype was found many times. The CDR3, as DNA: TGTGCCATCAGTATTGGGACAGGGTCCGGTCAGCCCCAGCATTTT. Its translation: CAISIGTGSGQPQHF. V and J are TRBV10-3 and TRBJ1-5; 9 bases agree with TRBD1. The CDR3 spans 15 residues. The junction had 8 bases not matched to a gene; V was cut back by 5 bases and J by 6 bases. Germline values: CDR1 ENHRY, CDR2 SYGVKD.

This clonotype was seen more than once but under ten times. The DNA is left out, because the CDR3 cannot be placed on it with certainty; the CDR3 is given as TCRdb lists it. This rearrangement joins TRBV23-1 to TRBJ2-2; the table's D call TRBD1 went unverified against the DNA. TRBV23-1 has ORF status, its function being uncertain. The CDR3 is 16 amino acids in total, end residues counted. CDR3 amino acids: CASSQCREGTPGSCFF.

The V gene is TRBV9, the J gene TRBJ1-1, with a possible D match to TRBD1 (5 bases). Looked up from germline, CDR1 is SGDLS and CDR2 is YYNGEE. This CDR3 has 13 residues. V was pared by 4 bases and J by 2 bases, with 9 bases between. CDR3 DNA sequence: TGTGCCAGCAGCAGGGGCCGAAACACTGAAGCTTTCTTT. This translates into CASSRGRNTEAFF.

This clonotype was found a few times. The genes are TRBV7-2 and TRBJ2-7, with TRBD1 matching over 7 bases. The germline V gene encodes CDR1 SGHTA and CDR2 FQGNSA. The CDR3 spans 15 residues. The V segment lost 5 bases and the J segment 5 bases; nucleotides outside the gene matches: 12. The chain's CDR3 is CASSPTRGRPHEQYV. CDR3 in DNA: TGTGCCAGCAGCCCCACGAGGGGGCGCCCCCACGAGCAGTACGTC.